This is a list of T cell receptor beta chains from one sample in a study of cytomegalovirus exposure and HLA in healthy donors. Repertoires were generated with immunoSEQ multiplex PCR, while TCRdb's copy carries only in-frame clones and drops some. The repertoire holds 80,000 to 95,000 clones, with around 81% as singletons. Source material: PBMCs. Source of these receptors: a man aged 18 to 29 in good health and CMV-seropositive. Both conserved end residues are trimmed from each CDR3. The order of the fields is clone size, V gene, J gene, CDR3 protein. Some rows have no size entry. The others give once, few or many, or a class for an expanded clone.

size: -; V: TRBV19; J: TRBJ2-2; CDR3: ATKTSGRHTGELF
size: -; V: TRBV7-2; J: TRBJ1-1; CDR3: ASSLPLGAEAF
size: once; V: TRBV5-1; J: TRBJ1-1; CDR3: ASSYGGALEAF
size: -; V: TRBV10-2; J: TRBJ1-2; CDR3: ASSEDRERGYT
size: once; V: TRBV6-6; J: TRBJ2-7; CDR3: ASTQPGGDLYEQY
size: -; V: TRBV5-1; J: TRBJ1-2; CDR3: ASSLVGHNYGYT
size: -; V: TRBV15; J: TRBJ2-1; CDR3: ATSGLAGANEQF
size: once; V: TRBV27; J: TRBJ2-7; CDR3: ASEGAGHEQY
size: -; V: TRBV18; J: TRBJ2-5; CDR3: ASSRGGTETQY
size: -; V: TRBV1; J: TRBJ2-7; CDR3: TSSLSGPPSGDSCYEQY
size: -; V: TRBV6-5; J: TRBJ1-1; CDR3: ASSPNTMNTEAF
size: -; V: TRBV5-1; J: TRBJ1-1; CDR3: ASSLANTEAF
size: -; V: TRBV27; J: TRBJ2-7; CDR3: ASSPAYEQY
size: -; V: TRBV20-1; J: TRBJ2-2; CDR3: SVGITGELF
size: -; V: TRBV11-2; J: TRBJ1-5; CDR3: ASSLESGFSNQPQH
size: -; V: TRBV7-9; J: TRBJ2-1; CDR3: ASSIQVGSYNEQF
size: -; V: TRBV28; J: TRBJ1-2; CDR3: ASSLGRAYGYT
size: -; V: TRBV10-3; J: TRBJ2-4; CDR3: AISEEENIQY
size: -; V: TRBV11-1; J: TRBJ2-7; CDR3: ASSRGGTGVYEQY
size: -; V: TRBV10-2; J: TRBJ2-1; CDR3: ASNPLATTTLNEQF